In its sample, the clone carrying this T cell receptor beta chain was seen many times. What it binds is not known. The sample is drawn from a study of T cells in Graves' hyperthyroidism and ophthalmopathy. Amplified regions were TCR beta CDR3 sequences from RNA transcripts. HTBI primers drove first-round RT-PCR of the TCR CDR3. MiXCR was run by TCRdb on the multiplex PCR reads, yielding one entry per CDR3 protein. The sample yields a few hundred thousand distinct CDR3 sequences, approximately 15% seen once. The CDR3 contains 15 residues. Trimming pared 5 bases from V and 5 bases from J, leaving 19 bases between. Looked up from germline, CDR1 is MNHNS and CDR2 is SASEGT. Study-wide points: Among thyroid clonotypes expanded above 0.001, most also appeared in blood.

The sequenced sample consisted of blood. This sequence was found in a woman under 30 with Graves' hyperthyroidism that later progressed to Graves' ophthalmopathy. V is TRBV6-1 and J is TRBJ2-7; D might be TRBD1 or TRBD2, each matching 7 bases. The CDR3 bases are TGTGCCAGCAGTCCCCAACCCCAGGGGGGGAACGAGCAGTACTTC. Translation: CASSPQPQGGNEQYF.